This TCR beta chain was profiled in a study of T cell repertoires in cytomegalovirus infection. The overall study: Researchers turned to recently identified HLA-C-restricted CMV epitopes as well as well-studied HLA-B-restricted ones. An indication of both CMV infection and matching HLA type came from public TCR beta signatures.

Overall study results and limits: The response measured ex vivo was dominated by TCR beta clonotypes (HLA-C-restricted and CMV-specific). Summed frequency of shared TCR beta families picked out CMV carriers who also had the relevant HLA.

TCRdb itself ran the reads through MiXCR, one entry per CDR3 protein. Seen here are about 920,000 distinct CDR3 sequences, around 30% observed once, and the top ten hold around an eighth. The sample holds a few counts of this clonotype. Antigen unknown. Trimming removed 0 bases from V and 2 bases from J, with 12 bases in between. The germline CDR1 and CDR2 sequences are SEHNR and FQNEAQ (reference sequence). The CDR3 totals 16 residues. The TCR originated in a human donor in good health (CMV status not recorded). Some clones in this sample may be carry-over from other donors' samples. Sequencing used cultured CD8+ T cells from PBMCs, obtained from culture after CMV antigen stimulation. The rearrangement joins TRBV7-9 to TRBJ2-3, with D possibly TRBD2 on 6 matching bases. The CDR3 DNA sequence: TGTGCCAGCAGCTTAGCGGCGGGACGGGACACAGATACGCAGTATTTT. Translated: CASSLAAGRDTDTQYF.